This entry lists 9 T cell receptor beta chains sequenced from one sample in a study of CD8 T cells in Susac syndrome. Roughly 0.45 to 1 ug RNA was reverse transcribed with random hexamers. TCRdb re-called the immunoSEQ multiplex PCR reads through MiXCR, storing one row per CDR3 protein. The sample has some 200,000 distinct CDR3 sequences; over 90% are singletons. Sequencing was done on a sample of CD4+ T cells from PBMCs. The receptor set was obtained from a human donor with multiple sclerosis.

The CDR3 coding sequence is TGTGCCACCAGCAGAGGCGGCGGGGGGGCGGATACGCAGTATTTT. Translated, it gives CATSRGGGGADTQYF. The rearrangement joins TRBV15 to TRBJ2-3; 9 bases are a match to TRBD2. CDR3 length equals 15 residues. The germline gives CDR1 LNHNV, CDR2 YYDKDF (reference sequence). The V and J ends lost 1 base and 6 bases, in that order; junction bases with no gene match: 5.

The chain uses TRBV30 and TRBJ2-3; no reliable D call. V shed 5 bases and J shed 5 bases, with 8 bases lying between them. CDR1 is GTSNPN, CDR2 SVGIG, per germline (reference sequence). The CDR3 runs to 11 residues. This chain's CDR3 is CAWSIGDTQYF. CDR3 DNA sequence: TGTGCCTGGTCTATCGGAGATACGCAGTATTTT.

The chain recombines TRBV20-1 with TRBJ2-4, with D tentatively TRBD1 (6 bases). The CDR3 spans 12 residues. CDR1 is DFQATT, CDR2 SNEGSKA, per germline (reference sequence). Trimming left V 5 bases short and J 6 bases short, with 11 bases between. In DNA, the CDR3 is TGCAGTGCTGGCGGACAGTTAAACATTCAGTACTTC. It translates to CSAGGQLNIQYF.

CDR3 nucleotides: TGCAGCGTTGCCCAGACAGGCCTCAAAGCTTTCTTT. This sequence encodes CSVAQTGLKAFF. V and J are TRBV29-1 and TRBJ1-1, with D perhaps matching TRBD1 (6 bases). Germline CDR1 is SQVTM and CDR2 is ANQGSEA. V was trimmed by 4 bases and J by 9 bases, leaving 15 bases between them. This CDR3 is 12 amino acids long.

Comment on this clonotype: One end of the junction is discordant with germline, which a read error may explain. The chain links TRBV19 to TRBJ1-1, with 7 bases identical to TRBD1. The CDR3 length is 15 residues. Germline V lookup: CDR1 LNHDA, CDR2 SQIVND (reference sequence). CDR3 coding DNA: TGTGCCAGTAGCATAGGAAAGGGGGCTGTCGCTGAAGCTTTCTTT. It codes for CASSIGKGAVAEAFF.

CDR3 sequence: CASSYGTANTGELFF. In nucleotides, the CDR3 is TGTGCCAGCAGCTATGGGACGGCGAACACCGGGGAGCTGTTTTTT. The V gene is TRBV9, the J gene TRBJ2-2; either TRBD1 or TRBD2 may supply D (5 bases each). Germline V gene lookup returns CDR1 SGDLS and CDR2 YYNGEE. The CDR3 is made up of 15 amino acids. Trimming removed 4 bases from V and 0 bases from J, with 10 bases in between.

The V and J genes are TRBV12-3 or TRBV12-4 and TRBJ2-5; no definite D call. Trimming pared 5 bases from V and 8 bases from J, leaving 24 bases between. CDR3 size: 16 residues. CDR3 region: CASSPMGLHRLGTQYF. The CDR3 nucleotides are TGTGCCAGCAGTCCTATGGGTTTGCACCGCCTGGGAACCCAGTACTTC.

The chain has TRBV29-1 and TRBJ1-5, with D unclear. Germline V CDR1 and CDR2: SQVTM, ANQGSEA. Trimming left V 4 bases short and J 2 bases short, with 6 bases between. CDR3 size: 12 residues. The DNA of the CDR3 is TGCAGCGTTGGAGAGGGCAATCAGCCCCAGCATTTT. It yields the protein CSVGEGNQPQHF.

This clonotype occurred once. J is TRBJ2-1 and V is TRBV30, with D perhaps given as TRBD1 or TRBD2 (5 bases each). This CDR3 region has 11 residues. Germline CDR1 and CDR2: GTSNPN and SVGIG (reference sequence). Between the trimmed V and J ends, which lost 5 bases and 7 bases, there was a span of 9 bases. The CDR3 spells CAWEGRNEQFF. CDR3 DNA sequence: TGTGCCTGGGAGGGGCGGAATGAGCAGTTCTTC.